This T cell receptor beta chain was sequenced during a study of blood T cell repertoires in COVID-19. Study summary: The United States, Italy and Spain supplied acute and convalescent COVID-19 samples. Sources were T cells, B-cell-depleted T cells, or PBMCs; the material itself was cDNA or gDNA.

In the original analysis: By means of reference gene primer amplification, nucleated cell counts were estimated. The repertoire was sequenced with immunoSEQ multiplex PCR; TCRdb's copy has only in-frame clones and lacks some. Clone size and the V and J calls come from that table; the DNA yielded D and trimming. This sample has 9,500 to 13,000 clones; approximately 87% occur once, and the top ten carry roughly 13%. V was pared by 8 bases and J by 4 bases, with 5 bases of the junction left unmatched. This CDR3 is 15 amino acids long. Germline CDR1 is SNHLY and CDR2 is FYNNEI. The source of this sequence is a human donor in a cohort sampled during active COVID-19. V and J are TRBV2 and TRBJ2-3, with TRBD2 matching 14 bases. The sequenced sample consisted of peripheral blood. CDR3 amino acids: CASRGLAGVADTQYF. The CDR3 DNA reads as TGTGCCAGCCGGGGACTAGCGGGAGTTGCAGATACGCAGTATTTT.